This TCR beta chain was sequenced for a study of blood T cells in healthy people across ages. A second PCR of about 6 to 11 cycles used a sample-barcoded 5' primer and a J-beta primer mix. TCRdb redid the calling of the 5' RACE reads with MiXCR, one entry per CDR3 protein. The repertoire consists of approximately 1.5 million distinct CDR3 sequences, with under 55% occurring once and the leading ten covering over 3.5%. Per germline, CDR1 KGHSH and CDR2 LQKENI. V lost 2 bases to trimming and J lost 13 bases, with 20 bases between them. The CDR3 loop spans 14 amino acids. This clonotype was sampled from a woman aged 18-29 years in good health. The sample consisted of blood. The rearrangement uses TRBV18 and TRBJ2-5; tentative D call: TRBD1 (6 bases). CDR3 loop: CASSPNTEDSPSYF. The CDR3, as DNA: TGTGCCAGCTCACCAAACACCGAGGACAGTCCCTCGTACTTC.